This TCR beta chain was captured in a study of technical replicates of blood from several donors. The assay was immunoSEQ multiplex PCR, and TCRdb's table has in-frame clones only and misses some. Among about 79,000 clones listed, 90% to 95% were seen once. Germline assignment: CDR1 WNHNN and CDR2 SYGVQD (reference sequence). The V end was cut by 1 base, the J end by 3 bases, with 6 bases between. The CDR3 loop spans 13 amino acids. This clone has a handful of counts. The sample taken for sequencing was T cells isolated from PBMCs. The chain uses TRBV10-1 and TRBJ1-2; D is unresolved. The receptor was derived from a human donor in good health. The CDR3 nucleotides are TGCGCCAGCAGTGAGTACAGAGACTATGGCTACACCTTC. Translation: CASSEYRDYGYTF.